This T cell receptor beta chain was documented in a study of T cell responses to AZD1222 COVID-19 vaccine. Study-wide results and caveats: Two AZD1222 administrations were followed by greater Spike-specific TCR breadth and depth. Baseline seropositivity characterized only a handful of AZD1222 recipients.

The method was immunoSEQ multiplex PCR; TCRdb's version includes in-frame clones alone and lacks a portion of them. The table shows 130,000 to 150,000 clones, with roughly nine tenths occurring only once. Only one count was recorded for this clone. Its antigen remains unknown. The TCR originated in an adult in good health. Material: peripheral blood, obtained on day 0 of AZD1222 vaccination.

The CDR3, as DNA: TGTGCCAGCAGCCCTCGCCTAGCGGGGTACAATGAGCAGTTCTTC. Protein sequence: CASSPRLAGYNEQFF. The chain joins TRBV9 to TRBJ2-1, with 9 positions matching TRBD2. The CDR3 length is 15 residues. Germline CDR1 reads SGDLS; CDR2 reads YYNGEE. V shed 4 bases, J shed 4 bases, and the junction held 6 bases outside the gene matches.